A single sample is the source of the 17 T cell receptor beta chains below, sequenced in a study of OX40 agonist ivuxolimab in advanced cancers. Receptor amplification or capture employed the immunoSEQ multiplex PCR assay. TCRdb retrieved this table from immuneACCESS and kept in-frame rearrangements only. Not all clones are present; in checked studies, unresolved V genes account for under half, and no reason is known for the remainder. Within this sample are 90,000 or so clones, with around nine tenths of them counted one time only. Approximately 0.81% of the sample is taken by the ten largest. The starting material was CD4+ or CD8+ T cells sorted from blood, obtained in a trial of the OX40 agonist ivuxolimab. These receptor sequences come from an adult with an advanced solid tumor such as melanoma, head and neck, liver or kidney cancer.

The chain employs TRBV7-3 and TRBJ1-5; D call uncertain. V shed 2 bases and J shed 3 bases, with 5 bases lying between them. The CDR3 contains 13 residues. The germline V gene encodes CDR1 SGHTA and CDR2 FQGTGA. Here the CDR3 reads CASSLSYNQPQHF. CDR3 DNA sequence: TGTGCCAGCAGCTTATCTTACAATCAGCCCCAGCATTTT.

The DNA for the CDR3 is TGTGCCAGTAGTAACCGGGACAGGGTCAGGGGCACTGAAGCTTTCTTT. Translating it yields CASSNRDRVRGTEAFF. The chain has TRBV19 and TRBJ1-1; TRBD1 matches 9 bases. J gave up 4 bases and V 4 bases, and 10 bases lay outside the gene matches. CDR3 size: 16 residues. The germline V gene encodes CDR1 LNHDA and CDR2 SQIVND (reference sequence).

This chain connects TRBV19 to TRBJ1-5; D remains ambiguous. The germline CDR1 and CDR2 sequences are LNHDA and SQIVND (reference sequence). V was cut by 1 base and J by 0 bases, with 7 bases left in between. This CDR3 has 15 amino acids. CDR3 bases: TGTGCCAGTAGTATAGGGTGGGATAGCAATCAGCCCCAGCATTTT. Translation: CASSIGWDSNQPQHF.

The chain uses TRBV10-3 and TRBJ2-5; TRBD2 aligns across 9 bases. Germline CDR1 reads ENHRY; CDR2 reads SYGVKD. V shed 2 bases and J 5 bases; nucleotides not matched to a gene: 6. This CDR3 is built from 15 residues. The CDR3 sequence is CAISETAGGRETQYF. Written as DNA, the CDR3 is TGTGCCATCAGTGAGACGGCGGGAGGGAGGGAGACCCAGTACTTC.

The genes are TRBV18 and TRBJ2-7; TRBD1 is a possible D gene (5 bases). The V and J ends lost 3 bases and 2 bases respectively, with 14 bases between them. The CDR3 is 15 amino acids. Germline loops: CDR1 KGHSH, CDR2 LQKENI. CDR3 sequence (DNA): TGTGCCAGCTCACCGACGAGCCAGGGTACCTACGAGCAGTACTTC. Its translation is CASSPTSQGTYEQYF.

A remark on this clone: The same CDR3 is also encoded by other DNA sequences in this sample. This chain joins TRBV6-6 and TRBJ2-1; D uncertain. The CDR3 runs to 11 residues. V was pared by 6 bases and J by 4 bases, with 4 bases between. CDR1 MNHNY and CDR2 SVGAGI come from the germline V gene (reference sequence). This CDR3 is CASSRYNEQFF. The CDR3 bases are TGTGCCAGCAGCAGATACAATGAGCAGTTCTTC.

DNA for the CDR3: TGTGCCAGCAGCCATACGCGGGCAAAGGAAGGGGAGACCCAGTACTTC. This gives the protein CASSHTRAKEGETQYF. The V gene is TRBV7-3, the J gene TRBJ2-5, with a weak D call TRBD2 (5 bases). CDR3 length: 16 residues. V was pared by 5 bases and J by 5 bases, with 21 bases between. Germline V gives CDR1 SGHTA, CDR2 FQGTGA.

Only a few counts were recorded for this clone. The chain uses TRBV7-8 and TRBJ1-2, with 7 bases identical to TRBD1. The CDR3 runs 15 residues. Trimming cost V 4 bases and J 4 bases; bases outside gene matches: 9. Germline V gene lookup returns CDR1 SGHVS and CDR2 FQNEAQ. CDR3 loop: CASSSTGVGGYGYTF. In DNA form, the CDR3 reads TGTGCCAGCAGCTCAACAGGGGTGGGAGGCTATGGCTACACCTTC.

The chain has TRBV2 and TRBJ2-1; D unclear. CDR1 and CDR2 (germline): SNHLY, FYNNEI. Trimming took off 3 bases at V and 8 bases at J, with 11 bases between the two ends. The CDR3 is 13 amino acids. CDR3 in amino acids: CASSDRTIDEQFF. The CDR3 coding sequence is TGTGCCAGCAGTGATAGAACGATCGATGAGCAGTTCTTC.

This clone was detected only once. The chain has TRBV5-1 and TRBJ2-5; 15 bases match TRBD2. This CDR3 is built from 18 residues. CDR1 is SGHRS and CDR2 is YFSETQ in the germline V gene. The trim removed 2 bases at V and 2 bases at J, leaving 7 bases unmatched. The CDR3 coding sequence is TGCGCCAGCAGCTTCGGGACTAGCGGGGGGATTTCACAAGAGACCCAGTACTTC. It is translated as CASSFGTSGGISQETQYF.

The chain couples TRBV5-4 to TRBJ1-3, with D possibly being TRBD1 (5 bases). Germline V CDR1 and CDR2: SGHNT, YYREEE (reference sequence). CDR3 size: 17 residues. V was pared by 1 base and J by 0 bases, with 14 bases between. CDR3 sequence (DNA): TGTGCCAGCAGCTTGTACTTGGGGGGTTCCTCTGGAAACACCATATATTTT. Translated, it gives CASSLYLGGSSGNTIYF.

The gene calls are TRBV6-5 and TRBJ2-1, with TRBD2 matching over 12 bases. CDR1 is MNHEY and CDR2 is SVGAGI in the germline V gene. After removal of 2 bases from V and 10 bases from J, the junction contained 6 bases not matched to a gene. This CDR3 is built from 15 residues. The CDR3 sequence: CASSYLTSGRWEQFF. DNA for the CDR3: TGTGCCAGCAGTTACCTCACTAGCGGGAGGTGGGAGCAGTTCTTC.

The chain couples TRBV9 to TRBJ1-2; D uncertain. V was trimmed by 3 bases and J by 8 bases, leaving 23 bases between them. CDR1 is SGDLS and CDR2 is YYNGEE in the germline V gene. The CDR3 runs 16 residues. CDR3 nucleotide sequence: TGTGCCAGCAGCGCGTCCTTTCAGGCAGATGGTCACGGCTACACCTTC. Translated: CASSASFQADGHGYTF.

The chain has TRBV7-3 and TRBJ2-1; possibly TRBD1 or TRBD2 for D (8 bases each). This CDR3 comprises 13 residues. The V gene's germline CDR1 is SGHTA and CDR2 FQGTGA. Between the trimmed V and J ends, which lost 1 base and 15 bases, there was a span of 16 bases. Written as DNA, the CDR3 is TGTGCCAGCAGCTTAAGACAGGGGACTAGGAGGTTCTTC. Its translation: CASSLRQGTRRFF.

V is TRBV15 and J is TRBJ2-5; TRBD2 matches 14 bases. The CDR3 consists of 16 residues. Germline trimming cut 5 bases from V and 6 bases from J; bases unmatched to any gene: 8. Per germline, CDR1 LNHNV and CDR2 YYDKDF (reference sequence). The CDR3 spells CATSGFGLAGGKTQYF. For the CDR3, the DNA is TGTGCCACCAGCGGCTTCGGACTAGCGGGAGGAAAGACCCAGTACTTC. The variable domain in full, completed from reference TRBV15 and TRBJ2-5, reads DAMVIQNPRYQVTQFGKPVTLSCSQTLNHNVMYWYQQKSSQAPKLLFHYYDKDFNNEADTPDNFQSRRPNTSFCFLDIRSPGLGDTAMYLCATSGFGLAGGKTQYFGPGTRLLVL.

The chain uses TRBV2 and TRBJ2-1; TRBD2 matches at 11 bases. The V gene's germline CDR1 is SNHLY and CDR2 FYNNEI. The CDR3 totals 15 residues. The V gene end was trimmed by 2 bases and the J gene end by 6 bases; junction bases not matched to a gene: 3. This CDR3 is CASSETGLAANEQFF. Written as DNA, the CDR3 is TGTGCCAGCAGTGAAACGGGACTAGCGGCCAATGAGCAGTTCTTC.

This clone was recorded a few times. The chain couples TRBV10-3 to TRBJ2-7, with D possibly matching TRBD2 (5 bases). This CDR3 has 16 residues. V was trimmed by 0 bases and J by 0 bases, leaving 12 bases between them. Germline V lookup: CDR1 ENHRY, CDR2 SYGVKD. The CDR3 DNA reads TGTGCCATCAGTGAGTCGTACCTAGCAGACTCCTACGAGCAGTACTTC. It translates to CAISESYLADSYEQYF.